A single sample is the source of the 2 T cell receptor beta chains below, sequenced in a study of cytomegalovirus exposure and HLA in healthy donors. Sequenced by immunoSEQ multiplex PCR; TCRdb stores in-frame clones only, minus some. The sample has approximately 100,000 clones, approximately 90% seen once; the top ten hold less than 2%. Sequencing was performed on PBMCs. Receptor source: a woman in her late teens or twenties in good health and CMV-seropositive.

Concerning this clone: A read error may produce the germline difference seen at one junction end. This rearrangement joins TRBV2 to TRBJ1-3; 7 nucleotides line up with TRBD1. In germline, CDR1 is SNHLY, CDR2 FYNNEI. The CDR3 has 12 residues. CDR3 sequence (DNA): TGTGCCAGCAGTTGGACAGGAGGTCAGTCAGCCTTT. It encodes CASSWTGGQSAF.

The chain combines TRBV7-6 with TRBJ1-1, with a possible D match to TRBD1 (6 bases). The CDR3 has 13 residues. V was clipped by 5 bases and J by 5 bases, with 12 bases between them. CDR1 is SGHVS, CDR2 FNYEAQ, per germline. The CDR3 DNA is TGTGCCAGCAGCCTTGGGACATTGACTGAAGCTTTCTTT. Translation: CASSLGTLTEAFF. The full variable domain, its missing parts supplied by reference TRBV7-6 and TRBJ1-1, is GAGVSQSPRYKVTKRGQDVALRCDPISGHVSLYWYRQALGQGPEFLTYFNYEAQQDKSGLPNDRFSAERPEGSISTLTIQRTEQRDSAMYRCASSLGTLTEAFFGQGTRLTVV.